This passage covers 24 T cell receptor beta chains from one sample sequenced in a study of post-analysis software for immune sequencing data. Study conclusions and caveats: Patients carried a few TRBV segments more frequently than controls did, and TRBV5-6, TRBV5-1 and TRBV20-1 were among them.

Included in the TCR beta cDNA libraries were unique molecular identifiers. TCRdb passed the PCR reads through MiXCR, listing each CDR3 protein once. The sample contains roughly 580,000 distinct CDR3 sequences, 44% of which appear only once. These TCRs are of unknown antigen specificity. Sample: blood. The receptors here all came from a girl between 10 and 17 years old with multiple sclerosis.

This clonotype was seen only once. This may come from a read error, since a much larger clone is one base off. V and J are TRBV6-2 or TRBV6-3 and TRBJ2-3, with TRBD2 identical over 9 bases. Germline CDR1 MNHEY, CDR2 SVGEGT. The CDR3 sequence is 15 residues long. In DNA form, the CDR3 reads TGTGTCAGCAGTTACACTAGCGGGAGCACAGATACGCAGTATTTT. Encoded protein: CVSSYTSGSTDTQYF.

The chain uses TRBV2 and TRBJ1-2; D is ambiguous. Germline V lookup: CDR1 SNHLY, CDR2 FYNNEI. The CDR3 extends over 12 amino acids. Trimming left V 2 bases short and J 10 bases short, with 11 bases between. CDR3 in amino acids: CASSENGPVYTF. The CDR3 bases are TGTGCCAGCAGTGAAAACGGACCAGTCTACACCTTC. Looking up the rest from reference TRBV2 and TRBJ1-2 gives the full variable domain: EPEVTQTPSHQVTQMGQEVILRCVPISNHLYFYWYRQILGQKVEFLVSFYNNEISEKSEIFDDQFSVERPDGSNFTLKIRSTKLEDSAMYFCASSENGPVYTFGSGTRLTVV.

This clonotype has a handful of counts. The rearrangement joins TRBV10-3 to TRBJ2-7, with TRBD1 matching 8 bases. CDR1 ENHRY and CDR2 SYGVKD come from the germline V gene. V lost 4 bases, J lost 3 bases, and 11 bases stayed unmatched. The CDR3 runs to 16 residues. The CDR3 coding sequence is TGTGCCATCAGTGGGCGGACGGGACAGGCACTCTACGAGCAGTACTTC. This encodes CAISGRTGQALYEQYF.

This clonotype was seen only a few times. This chain uses TRBV27 with TRBJ1-1; 7 bases are a match to TRBD1. V shed 0 bases, J shed 9 bases, and the junction held 4 bases outside the gene matches. The CDR3 is 13 amino acids. Germline CDR1 MNHEY, CDR2 SMNVEV (reference sequence). The CDR3 is CASSLSRDSKAFF. Here the CDR3 DNA reads TGTGCCAGCAGTTTATCGAGGGACAGTAAAGCTTTCTTT.

The chain links TRBV20-1 to TRBJ1-2; D unclear. Trimming shortened V by 6 bases and J by 0 bases, and 8 bases separated the two germline ends. CDR3 length: 12 residues. Germline V gives CDR1 DFQATT, CDR2 SNEGSKA (reference sequence). CDR3 DNA: TGCAGTGCCACAAGGGCTAACTATGGCTACACCTTC. It is translated as CSATRANYGYTF.

The chain uses TRBV20-1 and TRBJ2-3, with 8 positions matching TRBD2. The CDR3 is 16 amino acids. Trimming took 5 bases from V and 0 from J; bases not matched to a gene: 10. Germline V gene lookup returns CDR1 DFQATT and CDR2 SNEGSKA (reference sequence). The CDR3 DNA reads as TGCAGTGCTCTTTCCGAGACTAGCGCGAGCACAGATACGCAGTATTTT. This codes for CSALSETSASTDTQYF.

Details on this clonotype: One junction end does not reproduce the germline sequence, and a read error may be involved. The V and J genes are TRBV12-3 or TRBV12-4 and TRBJ2-1, with 13 bases fitting TRBD2. The CDR3 totals 16 residues. The CDR3 protein is CASSPGTSGAYNGQFF. CDR3 bases: TGTGCCAGCAGCCCCGGGACTAGCGGGGCCTACAATGGGCAGTTCTTC.

There are a few counts of this clonotype. The chain couples TRBV24-1 to TRBJ1-5, with D possibly TRBD1 on 6 matching bases. CDR1 is KGHDR, CDR2 SFDVKD, per germline. Trimming pared 5 bases from V and 5 bases from J, leaving 12 bases between. The CDR3 loop spans 14 amino acids. The DNA for the CDR3 is TGTGCCACCAGTGTCAGGGGATGGGATCAGCCCCAGCATTTT. Encoded protein: CATSVRGWDQPQHF.

The sample holds a few counts of this clonotype. The chain is built from TRBV10-2 and TRBJ1-2, with a tentative D call TRBD1 (5 bases). V lost 3 bases to trimming and J lost 4 bases, with 9 bases between them. Germline assignment: CDR1 WSHSY and CDR2 SAAADI. The CDR3 length is 13 residues. Written as DNA, the CDR3 is TGCGCCAGCAGTGAAGGACACCCCTATGGCTACACCTTC. The encoded protein is CASSEGHPYGYTF.

In its sample, this clonotype was seen a few times. Here the CDR3 DNA reads TGTGCCAGCAGTCAACCGGGACAGCCCTACGAGCAGTACTTC. Translation gives CASSQPGQPYEQYF. The chain links TRBV12-3 or TRBV12-4 to TRBJ2-7, with 7 bases fitting TRBD1. The CDR3 is 14 residues long. J gave up 2 bases and V 5 bases, and 6 bases lay outside the gene matches.

This clonotype was observed a few times. This chain links TRBV7-9 with TRBJ2-7; tentatively, D is TRBD1 or TRBD2 (5 bases each). Germline loops: CDR1 SEHNR, CDR2 FQNEAQ (reference sequence). The V end lost 5 bases, the J end lost 4 bases, and 15 bases lay between the germline ends. The CDR3 has 14 residues. The CDR3 nucleotides are TGTGCCAGCAGCCGGGGCAGTTTCTGGTACGAGCAGTACTTC. It codes for CASSRGSFWYEQYF. Combining the CDR3 with reference TRBV7-9 and TRBJ2-7 gives the whole variable domain DTGVSQNPRHKITKRGQNVTFRCDPISEHNRLYWYRQTLGQGPEFLTYFQNEAQLEKSRLLSDRFSAERPKGSFSTLEIQRTEQGDSAMYLCASSRGSFWYEQYFGPGTRLTVT.

The V call is TRBV28, the J call TRBJ2-7; D uncertain. Germline V gives CDR1 MDHEN, CDR2 SYDVKM. The V end lost 6 bases, the J end lost 3 bases, and 9 bases lay between the germline ends. The CDR3 length is 12 residues. The CDR3 is CASSSECYEQYF. CDR3 nucleotides: TGTGCCAGCAGCTCAGAGTGCTACGAGCAGTACTTC. Filled out from reference TRBV28 and TRBJ2-7, the complete variable domain reads DVKVTQSSRYLVKRTGEKVFLECVQDMDHENMFWYRQDPGLGLRLIYFSYDVKMKEKGDIPEGYSVSREKKERFSLILESASTNQTSMYLCASSSECYEQYFGPGTRLTVT.

V is TRBV12-3 or TRBV12-4 and J is TRBJ1-1; D ambiguous. V lost 9 bases to trimming and J lost 1 base, with 21 bases between them. The CDR3 is made up of 16 amino acids. CDR3 amino acids: CASRIEWTSGNTEAFF. The DNA of the CDR3 is TGTGCCAGTAGAATAGAATGGACCAGCGGGAACACTGAAGCTTTCTTT.

A few counts support this clonotype. The chain carries TRBV12-3 or TRBV12-4 and TRBJ1-2, with 8 bases identical to TRBD1. V dropped 7 bases and J dropped 2; count of bases not matched to a gene: 6. The CDR3 runs to 14 residues. The chain's CDR3 is CASTRQGKNYGYTF. Written as DNA, the CDR3 is TGTGCCAGCACCCGACAGGGGAAAAACTATGGCTACACCTTC.

CDR3: CASSTGQFNSPLHF. For the CDR3, the DNA is TGTGCCAGCAGCACCGGACAGTTTAATTCACCCCTCCACTTT. V is TRBV7-3 and J is TRBJ1-6; D perhaps matches TRBD1 (6 bases). V lost 5 bases and J lost 6, with 11 bases in between. Germline V gives CDR1 SGHTA, CDR2 FQGTGA. The CDR3 spans 14 residues.

This clonotype was observed a few times. This chain links TRBV29-1 with TRBJ2-7; D remains ambiguous. Germline V gene sequence: CDR1 SQVTM, CDR2 ANQGSEA. This CDR3 region has 13 residues. V gave up 6 bases and J gave up 0 bases, with 12 bases separating them. The CDR3 DNA reads TGCAGCGTGGGTACCAGAGCCTCCTACGAGCAGTACTTC. Its protein is CSVGTRASYEQYF.

V gene TRBV12-3 or TRBV12-4 combines with J gene TRBJ2-1; TRBD2 might be the D (6 bases). Trimming took 4 bases from V and 0 from J, leaving 13 bases between them. The CDR3 has 16 residues. CDR3 in DNA: TGTGCCAGCAGTTCCGGGACTTACAGCTCCTACAATGAGCAGTTCTTC. This encodes CASSSGTYSSYNEQFF.

This clonotype showed up just a few times. The rearrangement uses TRBV27 and TRBJ2-7; TRBD2 matches 10 bases. The CDR3 is 15 amino acids. The ends lost 5 bases at V and 6 bases at J; junction bases unmatched: 10. Per germline, CDR1 MNHEY and CDR2 SMNVEV (reference sequence). The CDR3: CASSPSSGRTLEQYF. CDR3 bases: TGTGCCAGCAGTCCCAGTAGCGGGAGGACGCTCGAGCAGTACTTC.

The chain has TRBV7-9 and TRBJ2-7; possible D gene TRBD1, 5 bases. The CDR3 sequence is 14 residues long. The ends were cut back, 0 bases at V and 10 bases at J, with 16 bases in the middle. Germline CDR1 SEHNR, CDR2 FQNEAQ (reference sequence). In DNA, the CDR3 is TGTGCCAGCAGCTTAGCGATGGGGCCCCATCCCCAGTACTTC. Translating it yields CASSLAMGPHPQYF.

The chain couples TRBV15 to TRBJ2-5, with 7 bases matching TRBD2. J was trimmed by 4 bases and V by 0 bases; bases with no gene match: 2. This CDR3 contains 14 residues. Germline lookup yields CDR1 LNHNV and CDR2 YYDKDF (reference sequence). This chain's CDR3 is CATSRDRGGETQYF. The CDR3 nucleotides read TGTGCCACCAGCAGAGATCGCGGGGGAGAGACCCAGTACTTC.

The V and J genes are TRBV27 and TRBJ2-3, with D maybe TRBD2 (6 bases). Trimming stripped 6 bases from V and 4 bases from J, with 20 bases between. Germline CDR1 reads MNHEY; CDR2 reads SMNVEV (reference sequence). The CDR3 runs to 16 residues. The CDR3 nucleotides are TGTGCCAGCAGCTCTACTGGGACTCCGCGCCCAGATACGCAGTATTTT. It codes for CASSSTGTPRPDTQYF.

V is TRBV12-3 or TRBV12-4 and J is TRBJ2-2; no reliable D call. The CDR3 covers 12 residues. V lost 5 bases and J lost 2, with 3 bases in between. This chain's CDR3 is CASSLNTGELFF. CDR3 DNA: TGTGCCAGCAGTCTAAACACCGGGGAGCTGTTTTTT.

This clonotype was counted only a few times. J is TRBJ2-3 and V is TRBV4-2; 13 bases line up with TRBD2. Germline values: CDR1 LGHNA, CDR2 YNFKEQ. CDR3 length: 18 amino acids. After removal of 4 bases from V and 1 base from J, the junction contained 8 bases not matched to a gene. CDR3 protein: CASSPRTSGSVGTDTQYF. The DNA of the CDR3 is TGTGCCAGCAGCCCTAGGACTAGCGGGAGCGTCGGCACAGATACGCAGTATTTT.

The rearrangement joins TRBV12-3 or TRBV12-4 to TRBJ1-6, with 8 bases matching TRBD1. Unmatched junction bases numbered 6, after V lost 5 bases and J lost 3 bases. This CDR3 has 16 amino acids. This CDR3 reads CASSPRQGFYNSPLHF. The CDR3 nucleotides are TGTGCCAGCAGTCCCCGACAGGGGTTCTATAATTCACCCCTCCACTTT.